The present entry profiles one TCR beta chain with its context. The data were obtained in a study of shared clonotypes between healthy human individuals. Libraries were prepared by immunoSEQ multiplex PCR; TCRdb keeps only in-frame clonotypes and omits some of them. The repertoire consists of approximately 2,000,000 clones, with about nine tenths occurring once and the leading ten covering around 0.38%. J was trimmed by 5 bases and V by 7 bases; bases with no gene match: 10. The CDR3 runs to 16 residues. CDR1 and CDR2 (germline): LNHDA, SQIVND (reference sequence). The receptor comes from a man aged 18 to 30 in good health. Some clones in this sample may be carry-over from other donors' samples. This chain joins TRBV19 and TRBJ2-1; 11 bases align to TRBD2. Sequencing input: naive CD4+ T cells from PBMCs. Subset specified: CD45RA+ positively selected. Here the CDR3 DNA reads TGTGCCAGTAACCTAGCGGGAGGTCCTCCACACAATGAGCAGTTCTTC. This sequence encodes CASNLAGGPPHNEQFF.